The entry below gives a single T cell receptor (beta chain) sequence along with its context. The antigen is undetermined. The data originate from a study of CD8+ T cells in alopecia areata. General observations from the study: An increase in clonality over normal scalp was evident in lesional scalp, especially alopecia totalis/universalis. Normal-skin resident alphabeta T cells also appear among scalp sample sequences.

Extraction of RNA preceded its reverse transcription into cDNA, which served as the sequencing template. The table came from immunoSEQ multiplex PCR; TCRdb's copy has only in-frame clones and leaves some out. Of 100,000 to 150,000 clones listed, around 48% are singletons. CDR3 length: 12 amino acids. Germline CDR1 reads SQVTM; CDR2 reads ANQGSEA. V was trimmed by 7 bases and J by 6 bases, leaving 15 bases between them. Sequencing was performed on NKG2D-low CD8+ T cells sorted from blood. The sequence derives from a human donor with alopecia areata. This chain joins TRBV29-1 and TRBJ1-2; D may be TRBD1 (5 bases). The DNA of the CDR3 is TGCAGCGCCGGGGGGTCTGAGGATGGCTACACCTTC. Its protein is CSAGGSEDGYTF.